This T cell receptor (beta chain) was obtained from a study of shared clonotypes between healthy human individuals. This clone was recorded a few times. The antigen remains undetermined. At the DNA level, this CDR3 is encoded by other sequences in the same sample as well. Methods used by the authors: ImmunoSEQ output held junction-only sequences without quality scores, so filtering differed. Generated by immunoSEQ multiplex PCR, the TCRdb table keeps only in-frame clones and is missing some. Clonal size and the V and J genes are those of that table, whereas D and trimming came from the DNA. In the table there are roughly 2,500,000 clones, 80% to 95% of which are singletons. Regarding the study as a whole: Memory subsets generally showed lower estimated richness than naive subsets. Collection of samples was limited to blood; tissue repertoires likely differ.

The donor cohort consisted entirely of Caucasian adults residing in Nashville, Tennessee. The CDR3 runs 15 residues. Trimming left V 2 bases short and J 2 bases short, with 10 bases between. CDR1 and CDR2 from the germline V gene are SGHRS and YFSETQ. This chain uses TRBV5-1 with TRBJ2-2; no firm D call. The sequencing sample was made of naive CD4+ T cells from PBMCs. Stated subset: CD45RA+ positively selected. This sequence originates from a man between 18 and 35 years old in good health. Some clones in this sample may be carry-over from other donors' samples. The CDR3 DNA sequence: TGCGCCAGCAGCTTTGGGTCCGCTAACACCGGGGAGCTGTTTTTT. Translated, it gives CASSFGSANTGELFF.